These 18 T cell receptor beta chains originate from one sample sequenced in a study of response to subunit inactivated influenza vaccine (dated by TCRdb to the late 2010s). The library was produced with RT-PCR. TCRdb names Illumina HiSeq 2500 as the instrument used. TCRdb reprocessing: public reads trimmed at Q25 with fastp, clones called with MiXCR, in-frame beta chains kept. Entries that share a CDR3 protein sequence are merged under the most common genes and DNA. Across this sample there are roughly 540,000 distinct CDR3 sequences, with approximately 20% seen only once. The ten largest clones capture 2.5% to 3% of the sample. This same sample was also part of a study on T cells expressing NK-cell markers. As that second study puts it: 5'RACE template switching, by which a universal primer site and unique molecular identifiers were added, was used to make TCR beta cDNA libraries.

This specimen consisted of CD4+ T cells sorted from PBMCs, obtained 11 to 12 days after vaccination. The receptor set was obtained from a man aged 50 to 59 who received an inactivated influenza vaccine. Donor details come from another sample of the same person, matched by shared clones.

The chain carries TRBV14 and TRBJ1-1; 8 bases map to TRBD1. CDR1 SGHDN and CDR2 FVKESK come from the germline V gene. There are 15 residues in the CDR3. Trimming removed 1 base from V and 2 bases from J; junction bases left unmatched: 3. The CDR3: CASSQVTGGNTEAFF. The CDR3 DNA reads as TGTGCCAGCAGCCAAGTAACAGGGGGTAACACTGAAGCTTTCTTT.

The chain combines TRBV30 with TRBJ2-3; 9 bases fit TRBD1. J was trimmed by 14 bases and V by 3 bases; bases with no gene match: 15. The CDR3 loop spans 14 amino acids. Germline lookup yields CDR1 GTSNPN and CDR2 SVGIG (reference sequence). CDR3 protein: CAWRAGQGSPRVYF. CDR3 DNA sequence: TGTGCCTGGAGGGCGGGACAGGGTTCCCCGCGCGTGTATTTT. The full variable domain, completed using reference TRBV30 and TRBJ2-3, is SQTIHQWPATLVQPVGSPLSLECTVEGTSNPNLYWYRQAAGRGLQLLFYSVGIGQISSEVPQNLSASRPQDRQFILSSKKLLLSDSGFYLCAWRAGQGSPRVYFGPGTRLTVL.

This clonotype appeared many times. The chain is built from TRBV7-2 and TRBJ2-3; no firm D call. The germline V and J ends were trimmed by 7 bases and 1 base, with 12 bases remaining between them. CDR1 SGHTA and CDR2 FQGNSA come from the germline V gene. The CDR3 consists of 14 residues. The CDR3 sequence: CASTPGRRTDTQYF. CDR3 sequence (DNA): TGTGCCAGCACCCCAGGTCGTCGCACAGATACGCAGTATTTT.

The chain combines TRBV4-1 with TRBJ2-1; no clear D. The CDR3 runs to 16 residues. Germline CDR1 MGHRA, CDR2 YSYEKL. Trimming left V 0 bases short and J 0 bases short, with 9 bases between. As DNA, the CDR3 is TGCGCCAGCAGCCAAGATTGGCGGAACTCCTACAATGAGCAGTTCTTC. Translating gives CASSQDWRNSYNEQFF.

This clonotype was picked up many times. The V gene is TRBV5-1, the J gene TRBJ2-2; 9 bases line up with TRBD1. V dropped 3 bases and J dropped 4; count of bases not matched to a gene: 4. The CDR3 totals 15 residues. In germline, CDR1 is SGHRS, CDR2 YFSETQ. DNA for the CDR3: TGCGCCAGCAGCTCGGGACAGGGCGGCACCGGGGAGCTGTTTTTT. Translated, it gives CASSSGQGGTGELFF.

This clonotype was seen more than once but under ten times. The J gene is TRBJ2-4, the V gene TRBV29-1; D is possibly TRBD1 or TRBD2 (5 bases each). Looked up from germline, CDR1 is SQVTM and CDR2 is ANQGSEA. The CDR3 spans 14 residues. With 3 bases removed from V and 2 bases from J, the gap between germline ends came to 11 bases. CDR3 residues: CSVELGTSKNIQYF. Written as DNA, the CDR3 is TGCAGCGTTGAGCTGGGGACCTCCAAAAACATTCAGTACTTC.

The chain links TRBV25-1 to TRBJ2-3; TRBD1 might be the D (5 bases). This CDR3 has 18 residues. V lost 4 bases, J lost 4 bases, and 24 bases lay in between. Germline CDR1 MGHDK, CDR2 SYGVNS. The CDR3: CASSASPGQGRIPDTQYF. CDR3 coding DNA: TGTGCCAGCAGTGCGTCGCCTGGGCAGGGCCGAATCCCAGATACGCAGTATTTT.

This clonotype showed up just a few times. This chain connects TRBV7-9 to TRBJ2-1; D uncertain. Germline V gene sequence: CDR1 SEHNR, CDR2 FQNEAQ (reference sequence). Trimming removed 5 bases at V and 3 bases at J, with 14 bases between. This CDR3 spans 15 amino acids. CDR3 bases: TGTGCCAGCAGCCCCGGCAAGCGAAACTACAATGAGCAGTTCTTC. The encoded protein is CASSPGKRNYNEQFF. Variable domain in full (rest from reference TRBV7-9 and TRBJ2-1): DTGVSQNPRHKITKRGQNVTFRCDPISEHNRLYWYRQTLGQGPEFLTYFQNEAQLEKSRLLSDRFSAERPKGSFSTLEIQRTEQGDSAMYLCASSPGKRNYNEQFFGPGTRLTVL.

There are a few counts of this clonotype. The chain couples TRBV7-8 to TRBJ2-1; TRBD2 aligns across 13 bases. The CDR3 spans 15 residues. V gave up 6 bases and J gave up 8 bases; unmatched junction bases: 7. Per the germline V gene, CDR1 is SGHVS and CDR2 is FQNEAQ. The CDR3 nucleotides are TGTGCCAGCAGACCAACTAGCGGGGGGGTGTATGAGCAGTTCTTC. This translates into CASRPTSGGVYEQFF.

This clonotype was seen a few times. This chain joins TRBV7-2 and TRBJ2-7, with 10 bases matching TRBD2. The CDR3 has 15 amino acids. The junction had 4 bases not matched to a gene; V was cut back by 1 base and J by 4 bases. Germline assignment: CDR1 SGHTA and CDR2 FQGNSA. The CDR3 here is CASSLVGLAAYEQYF. The DNA for the CDR3 is TGTGCCAGCAGCTTAGTCGGACTAGCGGCTTACGAGCAGTACTTC. The full variable domain, with the rest looked up from reference TRBV7-2 and TRBJ2-7, is GAGVSQSPSNKVTEKGKDVELRCDPISGHTALYWYRQSLGQGLEFLIYFQGNSAPDKSGLPSDRFSAERTGGSVSTLTIQRTQQEDSAVYLCASSLVGLAAYEQYFGPGTRLTVT.

This clonotype was seen more than once but under ten times. This sequence joins TRBV4-3 and TRBJ2-3; 8 positions match TRBD2. Trimming removed 3 bases from V and 1 base from J; junction bases left unmatched: 9. The germline CDR1 and CDR2 sequences are LGHNA and YSLEER. This CDR3 is 17 amino acids long. CDR3 bases: TGCGCCAGCAGCCAGGCAGGCAGCGGGGGCCGCACAGATACGCAGTATTTT. This gives the protein CASSQAGSGGRTDTQYF.

This clonotype was counted a few times. The V and J genes are TRBV6-5 and TRBJ1-2; possible D gene TRBD1, 6 bases. CDR1 MNHEY and CDR2 SVGAGI come from the germline V gene. This CDR3 comprises 15 residues. The V end lost 2 bases, the J end lost 8 bases, and 18 bases lay between the germline ends. The CDR3 bases are TGTGCCAGCAGTTACCGTTGGGGGGGGGGCGGCGGCTACACCTTC. Translating gives CASSYRWGGGGGYTF.

This clonotype has just a few counts. The rearrangement links TRBV15 to TRBJ2-3; no firm D call. The CDR3 has 13 residues. Trimming took off 4 bases at V and 4 bases at J, with 9 bases between the two ends. Germline lookup yields CDR1 LNHNV and CDR2 YYDKDF (reference sequence). CDR3 coding DNA: TGTGCCACCAGCATTGACTGGGCAGATACGCAGTATTTT. Its protein product is CATSIDWADTQYF.

This chain connects TRBV6-5 to TRBJ2-1; D possibly matches TRBD1 or TRBD2 (5 bases each). Trimming took off 2 bases at V and 4 bases at J, with 9 bases between the two ends. This CDR3 contains 14 residues. Germline values: CDR1 MNHEY, CDR2 SVGAGI. The CDR3 DNA reads as TGTGCCAGCAGTTACCGGGACGGGTACAATGAGCAGTTCTTC. Protein sequence: CASSYRDGYNEQFF.

The sample holds many counts of this clonotype. The chain combines TRBV29-1 with TRBJ2-1; the match to TRBD2 covers 8 bases. This CDR3 has 12 residues. Germline CDR1 is SQVTM and CDR2 is ANQGSEA. The junction had 4 bases not matched to a gene; V was cut back by 8 bases and J by 4 bases. The CDR3 loop reads CSSGTSYNEQFF. The CDR3 nucleotides are TGCAGCTCCGGGACTAGTTACAATGAGCAGTTCTTC.

This clonotype was counted a few times. V usage is TRBV25-1 and J usage is TRBJ2-1; weak D call: TRBD1 (6 bases). CDR1 is MGHDK, CDR2 SYGVNS, per germline. The V end lost 6 bases, the J end lost 9 bases, and 21 bases lay between the germline ends. There are 15 residues in the CDR3. The DNA for the CDR3 is TGTGCCAGCAGCTTTCGACCCTCCGTACAGGGTGAGCAGTTCTTC. Translating it yields CASSFRPSVQGEQFF.

The table lists this clonotype with a count of one. The J gene is TRBJ2-5, the V gene TRBV20-1, with 7 bases identical to TRBD2. V dropped 1 base and J dropped 0; count of bases not matched to a gene: 5. Germline V gene data show CDR1 as DFQATT and CDR2 as SNEGSKA (reference sequence). The CDR3 is 15 residues long. The CDR3: CSARAPGRYQETQYF. The CDR3 DNA reads as TGCAGTGCTAGAGCCCCCGGGAGGTACCAAGAGACCCAGTACTTC.

This chain links TRBV3-1 with TRBJ1-4; 7 bases line up with TRBD1. The CDR3 extends over 15 amino acids. Looked up from germline, CDR1 is LGHDT and CDR2 is YNNKEL (reference sequence). V shed 4 bases and J 7 bases; nucleotides not matched to a gene: 9. The CDR3 reads CASSLRQGGGEKLFF. The CDR3, as DNA: TGTGCCAGCAGCCTCCGACAGGGAGGGGGTGAAAAACTGTTTTTT.